These 10 T cell receptor beta chains were sequenced from one sample in a study of cytomegalovirus exposure and HLA in healthy donors. Primers for the PCR totalled 60 Vbeta and 13 Jbeta. Here immunoSEQ multiplex PCR was the method, and the copy in TCRdb shows in-frame clones only, minus some. The sample yields under 200,000 clones, about 84% seen once. The sequenced sample consisted of PBMCs. These receptors were obtained from a man in his fifties or sixties in good health and CMV-seropositive.

The chain links TRBV4-3 to TRBJ2-2; 12 bases align to TRBD2. CDR3 length: 16 amino acids. Looked up from germline, CDR1 is LGHNA and CDR2 is YSLEER. Trimming took 3 bases from V and 5 from J; bases not matched to a gene: 4. The DNA for the CDR3 is TGCGCCAGCAGCCAGGGACTAGCGGGTCTGACCGGGGAGCTGTTTTTT. This encodes CASSQGLAGLTGELFF.

The chain employs TRBV11-2 and TRBJ2-3, with D possibly TRBD2 on 7 matching bases. Germline lookup yields CDR1 SGHAT and CDR2 FQNNGV. The CDR3 runs to 18 residues. V lost 5 bases, J lost 1 base, and 22 bases lay in between. The CDR3: CASSPVRGARVRTDTQYF. In nucleotides, the CDR3 is TGTGCCAGCAGCCCAGTCCGGGGGGCCCGCGTGCGCACAGATACGCAGTATTTT. Complete variable domain (other parts from reference TRBV11-2 and TRBJ2-3): EAGVAQSPRYKIIEKRQSVAFWCNPISGHATLYWYQQILGQGPKLLIQFQNNGVVDDSQLPKDRFSAERLKGVDSTLKIQPAKLEDSAVYLCASSPVRGARVRTDTQYFGPGTRLTVL.

The J gene is TRBJ2-5, the V gene TRBV7-8; 12 nucleotides match TRBD2. The V gene's germline CDR1 is SGHVS and CDR2 FQNEAQ. The CDR3 length is 16 residues. V shed 2 bases, J shed 4 bases, and the junction held 5 bases outside the gene matches. This CDR3 is CASSLREGLAGETQYF. In DNA form, the CDR3 reads TGTGCCAGCAGCTTAAGGGAGGGACTAGCGGGAGAGACCCAGTACTTC.

The chain employs TRBV5-1 and TRBJ2-7; tentatively, D is TRBD2 (6 bases). Trimming removed 4 bases at V and 2 bases at J, with 10 bases between. In germline, CDR1 is SGHRS, CDR2 YFSETQ. This CDR3 comprises 13 residues. This CDR3 is CASSPGTPYEQYF. As DNA, the CDR3 is TGCGCCAGCAGCCCGGGGACTCCCTACGAGCAGTACTTC. Together with reference TRBV5-1 and TRBJ2-7, the CDR3 gives the full variable domain: KAGVTQTPRYLIKTRGQQVTLSCSPISGHRSVSWYQQTPGQGLQFLFEYFSETQRNKGNFPGRFSGRQFSNSRSEMNVSTLELGDSALYLCASSPGTPYEQYFGPGTRLTVT.

The chain carries TRBV4-1 and TRBJ2-6; 7 positions match TRBD1. V lost 1 base, J lost 0 bases, and 9 bases stayed unmatched. CDR1 is MGHRA, CDR2 YSYEKL, per germline. CDR3 length equals 19 residues. CDR3 in DNA: TGCGCCAGCAGCCAAGTCGGGACAGCGTCAATCTCTGGGGCCAACGTCCTGACTTTC. Encoded protein: CASSQVGTASISGANVLTF.

CDR3 DNA sequence: TGCGCCAGCAGCTTGACAGCCGGCGAGACTGAAGCTTTCTTT. The encoded protein is CASSLTAGETEAFF. V is TRBV5-1 and J is TRBJ1-1, with D hard to call. The V end was cut by 1 base, the J end by 5 bases, with 12 bases between. Germline V gene data show CDR1 as SGHRS and CDR2 as YFSETQ. This CDR3 comprises 14 residues. Based on the CDR3 plus reference TRBV5-1 and TRBJ1-1, the full variable domain is KAGVTQTPRYLIKTRGQQVTLSCSPISGHRSVSWYQQTPGQGLQFLFEYFSETQRNKGNFPGRFSGRQFSNSRSEMNVSTLELGDSALYLCASSLTAGETEAFFGQGTRLTVV.

The chain recombines TRBV5-4 with TRBJ2-1, with a possible D match to TRBD1 (5 bases). The CDR3 covers 14 residues. V was shortened by 0 bases and J by 4 bases, with 8 bases between the two germline ends. CDR1 and CDR2 from the germline V gene are SGHNT and YYREEE (reference sequence). This chain's CDR3 is CASSLARAYNEQFF. CDR3 sequence (DNA): TGTGCCAGCAGCTTGGCCAGGGCGTACAATGAGCAGTTCTTC. The entire variable domain, with the rest obtained from reference TRBV5-4 and TRBJ2-1, is as follows: ETGVTQSPTHLIKTRGQQVTLRCSSQSGHNTVSWYQQALGQGPQFIFQYYREEENGRGNFPPRFSGLQFPNYSSELNVNALELDDSALYLCASSLARAYNEQFFGPGTRLTVL.

This chain links TRBV2 with TRBJ2-7; tentatively, D is TRBD1 (5 bases). Germline lookup yields CDR1 SNHLY and CDR2 FYNNEI. The ends were cut back, 4 bases at V and 2 bases at J, with 15 bases in the middle. CDR3 size: 15 residues. CDR3: CASSGATVNTYEQYF. In DNA, the CDR3 is TGTGCCAGCAGTGGAGCGACAGTGAACACCTACGAGCAGTACTTC.

This rearrangement joins TRBV7-2 to TRBJ1-1, with a possible D match to TRBD1 (5 bases). The length of the CDR3 is 16 residues. V dropped 3 bases and J dropped 0 bases, with 14 bases sitting between them. Germline CDR1 and CDR2: SGHTA and FQGNSA. The chain's CDR3 is CASSFETGGMNTEAFF. The CDR3 nucleotides are TGTGCCAGCAGCTTCGAAACGGGGGGAATGAACACTGAAGCTTTCTTT.

The chain joins TRBV5-3 to TRBJ2-1; 10 bases map to TRBD2. TRBV5-3 is labeled an ORF, and its function is uncertain. The CDR3 loop spans 16 amino acids. With V trimmed by 3 bases and J by 4 bases, 7 bases remained unmatched. CDR3 in DNA: TGTGCCAGAAGCTCCGCCGGGACTAGCGAATACAATGAGCAGTTCTTC. It specifies CARSSAGTSEYNEQFF.